A selection of T cell receptor beta chains follows, all from one sample in a study of molecular identifiers for immune sequencing clone quantification. TCRdb analysed the PCR reads with MiXCR anew, one entry per CDR3 protein. Of about 320,000 distinct CDR3 sequences in the sample, 24% were seen once. The specimen was naive CD8+ T cells from blood, with Jurkat cell RNA spiked in. All receptors derive from a human donor in good health. Some libraries in this study had Jurkat cell RNA spiked in. Each CDR3 is given without its conserved first and last residue.

TRBJ2-7 | TRBV5-1 | ASSISGGPPFGEQY
TRBJ2-7 | TRBV5-1 | ASSLTGTGLTEQY
TRBJ2-2 | TRBV9 | ASSVGREDRTGELF
TRBJ2-3 | TRBV28 | ASSAGTGRLDTQY
TRBJ2-1 | TRBV11-2 | ASSLEGQSIYNEQF
TRBJ1-4 | TRBV13 | ASSLGRSGRATNEKLF
TRBJ2-6 | TRBV4-3 | ASSQDEWGAGANVLT
TRBJ2-7 | TRBV2 | ASSVAGAQYEQY
TRBJ2-1 | TRBV6-6 | ASSYSKAGYGNEQF
TRBJ2-7 | TRBV14 | ASSQGSGYEQY
TRBJ1-6 | TRBV25-1 | ASSDRLGSPLH
TRBJ1-1 | TRBV15 | ATKPGTGGFEAF
TRBJ2-7 | TRBV10-3 | AISMEDSREQY
TRBJ1-1 | TRBV29-1 | SVDPKGAPFEAF
TRBJ2-7 | TRBV7-9 | ASSLSIGDEQY
TRBJ2-7 | TRBV27 | ASSDTGGAVY
TRBJ2-3 | TRBV18 | ASSPASSVRGPDTQY